This is a list of T cell receptor beta chains from one sample in a study of T cells in Graves' hyperthyroidism and ophthalmopathy. Via MiXCR, TCRdb re-called the multiplex PCR reads, giving one row per CDR3 protein. The sample holds around 360,000 distinct CDR3 sequences, about 16% seen once. Sequenced sample: blood. The receptors here all came from an older woman with Graves' ophthalmopathy. Each CDR3 is given with its conserved first and last residue.

v_call: TRBV19
cdr3_aa: CASSKGSKYEQYF

v_call: TRBV7-9
cdr3_aa: CASSLEWETRDTQYF

v_call: TRBV6-2/TRBV6-3
cdr3_aa: CASSGTSVEPTDTQYF

v_call: TRBV20-1
cdr3_aa: CSAEGGRSYNEQFF

v_call: TRBV4-1
cdr3_aa: CASSHPTGGISGDTQYF

v_call: TRBV20-1
cdr3_aa: CSARESQVAYEQFF

v_call: TRBV28
cdr3_aa: CASSGNTPNSPLHF

v_call: TRBV2
cdr3_aa: CASTRDYPPGTDTQYF

v_call: TRBV28
cdr3_aa: CASSHDREGEKLFF

v_call: TRBV19
cdr3_aa: CASSRPRGSRSGANVLTF

v_call: TRBV5-1
cdr3_aa: CASSPAGTRGRENIQYF

v_call: TRBV5-1
cdr3_aa: CASSLARAQLETQYF

v_call: TRBV27
cdr3_aa: CASSPIEYQETQYF

v_call: TRBV28
cdr3_aa: CASRPNRANTEAFF

v_call: TRBV7-8
cdr3_aa: CASSLAVETRNHERYF

v_call: TRBV6-1
cdr3_aa: CASTQGLAGGHTDTQYF

v_call: TRBV9
cdr3_aa: CASSAGTGGTYEQYF

v_call: TRBV6-1
cdr3_aa: CASGFLAGRGGTDTQYF

v_call: TRBV12-3/TRBV12-4
cdr3_aa: CASSPPGLAGYNEQFF